Below, one T cell receptor beta chain is given with its context. The antigen remains unidentified. The data stem from a study of shared clonotypes between healthy human individuals. Study-level points and caveats: A small donor pool kept down the genetic and exposure-history diversity that was represented. How much donors shared clonotypes was expected to be affected by sequencing depth.

The study enrolled healthy HIV-negative adults without recent acute infections or vaccinations as donors. Bulk PBMC genomic DNA spanned ten immunoSEQ deep plates. Sequencing used immunoSEQ multiplex PCR; TCRdb keeps in-frame clones, though not all of them. This table has 470,000 or so clones, approximately 81% appearing once. This CDR3 is built from 16 residues. V was clipped by 4 bases and J by 3 bases, with 18 bases between them. Germline V gene sequence: CDR1 SGHRS, CDR2 YFSETQ. Sequences were obtained from PBMCs. The receptor comes from a woman aged 40 to 50 in good health. Some clones in this sample may be carry-over from other donors' samples. J is TRBJ2-3 and V is TRBV5-1; D perhaps matches TRBD2 (5 bases). The CDR3 region has the DNA TGCGCCAGCAGCCAAACGCGGGTTCGAGCAACAGATACGCAGTATTTT. Encoded protein: CASSQTRVRATDTQYF.